The present TCR beta chain was sequenced within a study of graft-versus-host responses after intestinal transplantation. Study information: Every transplant recipient was induced with anti-thymocyte globulin, then maintained on tacrolimus and steroids for roughly 3 years. Study-level points and caveats: Allografts carried high graft-versus-host to host-versus-graft clonal ratios in patients having graft-donor T cell macrochimerism. After transplant, early declines in HvG clones were associated with peak levels of circulating GvH clones.

V trimming: 3 bases; J trimming: 4 bases; junction bases outside the gene matches: 12. The CDR3 consists of 16 residues. From germline, CDR1 is MDHEN and CDR2 SYDVKM. Comment on this clone: Its target is not known.

Profiling relied on immunoSEQ multiplex PCR, and the TCRdb table lists in-frame clones only, not all of them. The table has some 110,000 clones, approximately 92% seen once; the top ten hold 0.23%. The source was unstimulated CD4+ T cells sorted from spleen or lymph node cells, collected before transplant. The gene calls are TRBV28 and TRBJ2-7; 7 bases fit TRBD1. The receptor was derived from a human donor who was the organ donor for an intestinal transplant. CDR3 protein: CASSFPTRGQWYEQYF. The CDR3 DNA reads TGTGCCAGCAGTTTCCCCACTCGGGGACAGTGGTACGAGCAGTACTTC.